There are a few counts of the clone carrying this T cell receptor beta chain. This entry is derived from a study of T-cell memory formation after mild COVID-19. TCRdb re-called the 5' RACE reads through MiXCR, storing one row per CDR3 protein. The table records roughly 500,000 distinct CDR3 sequences, 20% of them present only once. Unmatched junction bases numbered 14, after V lost 4 bases and J lost 8 bases. The length of the CDR3 is 16 residues. The V gene's germline CDR1 is SGHDN and CDR2 FVKESK. This receptor was identified in an adult woman who had mild COVID-19 (a few samples of this study predate the infection). Cell type and time point are not known. Sequenced material: PBMCs or a T cell subset sorted from them (not recorded which). The rearrangement joins TRBV14 to TRBJ2-7, with 10 bases lining up with TRBD2. In DNA, the CDR3 is TGTGCCAGCAGCCTAACGCTAGCGGGGGTTTCCGCGAAGCAGTACTTC. Residues: CASSLTLAGVSAKQYF.